These T cell receptor beta chains were read from a single sample in a study of regulatory T cells in long-lasting Graves disease. TCRdb recomputed calls from the multiplex PCR reads with MiXCR, one row per CDR3 protein. The repertoire has roughly 700,000 distinct CDR3 sequences, 25% to 35% of them found once; the top ten carry 35% to 55%. The source material was peripheral blood mononuclear cells (PBMCs), sampled when the disease was refractory, from a patient treated with antithyroid drugs. Receptors were obtained from a female donor with Graves disease. Each CDR3 is given with its conserved first and last residue. The D gene is left open where the match is weak. Expanded clones get a size class; other rows say once, few or many, or leave the size out.

V gene: TRBV25-1
J gene: TRBJ1-1
clone size: few
D gene: NA
CDR3 protein: CASSEHGRGGDEAFF
CDR3 DNA: TGTGCCAGCAGTGAACATGGCAGGGGAGGGGACGAAGCTTTCTTT

V gene: TRBV29-1
J gene: TRBJ1-2
clone size: NA
D gene: NA
CDR3 protein: CSVEDPSRRLDGYTF
CDR3 DNA: TGCAGCGTTGAAGATCCCAGCAGGAGGTTGGATGGCTACACCTTC

V gene: TRBV29-1
J gene: TRBJ1-1
clone size: few
D gene: NA
CDR3 protein: CSVVSGENTEAFF
CDR3 DNA: TGCAGCGTTGTGTCAGGGGAGAACACTGAAGCTTTCTTT

V gene: TRBV6-5
J gene: TRBJ2-1
clone size: NA
D gene: NA
CDR3 protein: CASSYRAGSYNEQFF
CDR3 DNA: TGTGCCAGCAGTTACCGAGCGGGCTCCTACAATGAGCAGTTCTTC

V gene: TRBV20-1
J gene: TRBJ1-2
clone size: many
D gene: NA
CDR3 protein: CSARPTGSGYGYTF
CDR3 DNA: TGCAGTGCTAGACCAACAGGGTCGGGCTATGGCTACACCTTC

V gene: TRBV2
J gene: TRBJ1-2
clone size: NA
D gene: NA
CDR3 protein: CASSEIGGGYGYTF
CDR3 DNA: TGTGCCAGCAGTGAAATCGGGGGGGGCTATGGCTACACCTTC

V gene: TRBV20-1
J gene: TRBJ1-4
clone size: once
D gene: NA
CDR3 protein: CSAPGQGRGTNEKLFF
CDR3 DNA: TGCAGTGCTCCAGGACAAGGGAGGGGAACTAATGAAAAACTGTTTTTT

V gene: TRBV15
J gene: TRBJ2-7
clone size: many
D gene: TRBD2
CDR3 protein: CATSVLAGGYEQYF
CDR3 DNA: TGTGCCACCAGTGTTCTAGCGGGAGGCTACGAGCAGTACTTC

V gene: TRBV6-1
J gene: TRBJ2-3
clone size: NA
D gene: NA
CDR3 protein: CASSASATTEAYF
CDR3 DNA: TGTGCCAGCAGTGCCTCTGCAACGACAGAGGCGTATTTT

V gene: TRBV7-2
J gene: TRBJ1-3
clone size: NA
D gene: NA
CDR3 protein: CASSAAGAGNTIYF
CDR3 DNA: TGTGCCAGCAGCGCCGCGGGGGCTGGAAACACCATATATTTT

V gene: TRBV19
J gene: TRBJ1-1
clone size: NA
D gene: TRBD1
CDR3 protein: CASSMSKTGGSEAFF
CDR3 DNA: TGTGCCAGTAGTATGTCTAAGACAGGGGGATCGGAAGCTTTCTTT

V gene: TRBV2
J gene: TRBJ1-4
clone size: NA
D gene: TRBD1
CDR3 protein: CASSQGGQGARNEKLFF
CDR3 DNA: TGTGCCAGCAGTCAGGGGGGACAGGGGGCGAGGAATGAAAAACTGTTTTTT

V gene: TRBV10-3
J gene: TRBJ2-2
clone size: few
D gene: NA
CDR3 protein: CATSSATAGELFF
CDR3 DNA: TGTGCCACGTCCAGCGCTACGGCCGGGGAGCTGTTTTTT